Below, 2 T cell receptor beta chains from the same sample are listed, as sequenced in a study of monozygotic twins with inflammatory bowel disease. TCRdb re-called the 5' RACE reads and catalogs CDR3 proteins one per entry, DNA excluded. This repertoire comprises more than 300,000 distinct CDR3 sequences; its ten largest clones make up 2.5% to 3%. Sequenced sample: blood. These receptors all come from a human donor with ulcerative colitis or Crohn's disease, or a healthy co-twin of an affected twin (not recorded which).

The rearrangement uses TRBV20-1 and TRBJ2-3; the D call of TRBD1 rests on TCRdb alone, since no DNA is present to check it. Looked up from germline, CDR1 is DFQATT and CDR2 is SNEGSKA (reference sequence). The CDR3 consists of 15 residues. CDR3: CSAREPGGADEEQYF.

The chain combines TRBV28 with TRBJ2-6; TCRdb calls TRBD1, which cannot be checked without DNA. The CDR3 length is 15 residues. CDR1 is MDHEN, CDR2 SYDVKM, per germline. CDR3 sequence: CASSWGGTGANVLTF.